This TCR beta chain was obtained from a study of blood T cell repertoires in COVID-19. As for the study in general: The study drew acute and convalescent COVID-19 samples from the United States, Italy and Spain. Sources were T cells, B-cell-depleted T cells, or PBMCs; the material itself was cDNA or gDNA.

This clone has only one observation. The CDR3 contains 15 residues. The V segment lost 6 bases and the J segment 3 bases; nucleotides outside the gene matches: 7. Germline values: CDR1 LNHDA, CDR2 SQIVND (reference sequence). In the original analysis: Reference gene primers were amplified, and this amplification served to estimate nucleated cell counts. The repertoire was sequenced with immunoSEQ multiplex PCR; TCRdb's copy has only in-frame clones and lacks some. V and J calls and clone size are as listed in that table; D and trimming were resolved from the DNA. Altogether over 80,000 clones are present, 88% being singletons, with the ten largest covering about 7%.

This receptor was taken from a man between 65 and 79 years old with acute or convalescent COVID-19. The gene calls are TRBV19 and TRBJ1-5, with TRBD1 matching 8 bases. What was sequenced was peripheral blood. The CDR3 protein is CASRSGQGYNQPQHF. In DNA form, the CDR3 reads TGTGCCAGTAGGAGCGGACAGGGCTACAATCAGCCCCAGCATTTT. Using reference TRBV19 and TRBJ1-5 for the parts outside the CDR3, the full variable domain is DGGITQSPKYLFRKEGQNVTLSCEQNLNHDAMYWYRQDPGQGLRLIYYSQIVNDFQKGDIAEGYSVSREKKESFPLTVTSAQKNPTAFYLCASRSGQGYNQPQHFGDGTRLSIL.